The source of this T cell receptor beta chain is a study of breast tumors, draining lymph nodes, adjacent tissues. A word on this clonotype: Its antigen remains unknown. Compared with germline, one end of the junction differs, possibly owing to a read error.

TCRdb passed the multiplex PCR reads through MiXCR, listing each CDR3 protein once. The data show about 200,000 distinct CDR3 sequences, 25% to 40% seen once. Overall study results and limits: Tumor TCR diversity was below lymph nodes but above nontumor tissue.

Samples came from axillary lymph nodes draining the breast cancer. The receptor was isolated from a female donor with breast cancer. Some clones in this sample may be carry-over from other donors' samples. Specimen: axillary lymph node tissue.

The DNA for the CDR3 is TGTGCCAGCAACTCGATAACAGGGGAGACCGGGGAGCTGTTTTTC. Protein: CASNSITGETGELFF. The chain couples TRBV7-6 to TRBJ2-2; 7 bases are shared with TRBD1. This CDR3 spans 15 amino acids. Per the germline V gene, CDR1 is SGHVS and CDR2 is FNYEAQ.